The 28 T cell receptor beta chains presented below share a single source sample, sequenced in a study of coeliac disease. Profiling relied on immunoSEQ multiplex PCR, and the TCRdb table lists in-frame clones only, not all of them. The sample carries around 4,000 clones, around 62% recorded once. Input material: intraepithelial lymphocytes from the gut. These receptors originate from a woman aged 18-35 years with active celiac disease.

This clone was seen only once. DNA for the CDR3: TGTGCCAGCAGCACAGGGACGGACCCTTATGGCTACACCTTC. It encodes CASSTGTDPYGYTF. V and J are TRBV11-2 and TRBJ1-2, with D perhaps TRBD1 (6 bases). Germline values: CDR1 SGHAT, CDR2 FQNNGV. This CDR3 contains 14 residues. The ends were cut back, 5 bases at V and 5 bases at J, with 15 bases in the middle.

This clone was recorded a few times. V usage is TRBV7-9 and J usage is TRBJ2-1, with D perhaps matching TRBD2 (5 bases). This CDR3 is built from 14 residues. Trimming pared 0 bases from V and 4 bases from J, leaving 7 bases between. Germline loops: CDR1 SEHNR, CDR2 FQNEAQ (reference sequence). The CDR3 sequence: CASSLAGGYNEQFF. CDR3 sequence (DNA): TGTGCCAGCAGCTTAGCTGGAGGTTACAATGAGCAGTTCTTC.

This sequence joins TRBV29-1 and TRBJ1-2, with TRBD1 matching 11 bases. The CDR3 length is 15 residues. V trimming: 6 bases; J trimming: 8 bases; junction bases outside the gene matches: 14. Germline CDR1 reads SQVTM; CDR2 reads ANQGSEA. CDR3: CSVLGQGASPLGYTF. The CDR3 DNA sequence: TGCAGCGTCCTCGGACAGGGGGCTTCTCCGTTGGGCTACACCTTC.

This clone was counted a single time. The chain is built from TRBV7-9 and TRBJ1-1, with D tentatively TRBD1 (6 bases). Germline assignment: CDR1 SEHNR and CDR2 FQNEAQ (reference sequence). V was cut by 5 bases and J by 0 bases, with 13 bases left in between. There are 15 residues in the CDR3. The CDR3 DNA follows: TGTGCCAGCAGCCAACCGACAGGCTTGAACACTGAAGCTTTCTTT. It specifies CASSQPTGLNTEAFF. Full variable domain (outside the CDR3, taken from reference TRBV7-9 and TRBJ1-1): DTGVSQNPRHKITKRGQNVTFRCDPISEHNRLYWYRQTLGQGPEFLTYFQNEAQLEKSRLLSDRFSAERPKGSFSTLEIQRTEQGDSAMYLCASSQPTGLNTEAFFGQGTRLTVV.

J is TRBJ1-1 and V is TRBV6-6; D gene unclear. The CDR3 consists of 16 residues. CDR1 is MNHNY and CDR2 is SVGAGI in the germline V gene (reference sequence). The germline V and J ends were trimmed by 6 bases and 1 base, with 18 bases remaining between them. CDR3 residues: CASSRLIGSGNTEAFF. The CDR3 DNA sequence: TGTGCCAGCAGCCGCCTAATCGGCTCGGGGAACACTGAAGCTTTCTTT.

This clone is termed medium-sized. The chain recombines TRBV7-9 with TRBJ2-6; D gene ambiguous. CDR1 and CDR2 from the germline V gene are SEHNR and FQNEAQ (reference sequence). Trimming removed 1 base from V and 1 base from J, with 5 bases in between. The CDR3 runs to 15 residues. This chain's CDR3 is CASSLVVSGANVLTF. The DNA for the CDR3 is TGTGCCAGCAGCTTAGTTGTATCTGGGGCCAACGTCCTGACTTTC.

CDR3 amino acids: CAISPWSSYEQYF. In DNA, the CDR3 is TGTGCCATCTCACCGTGGAGCTCCTACGAGCAGTACTTC. The J gene is TRBJ2-7, the V gene TRBV6-1; D ambiguous. The CDR3 extends over 13 amino acids. The V gene lost 10 bases and the J gene lost 0 bases, with 13 bases spanning the gap. Germline V gene data show CDR1 as MNHNS and CDR2 as SASEGT.

This rearrangement joins TRBV15 to TRBJ1-2, with D uncertain. The CDR3 spans 15 residues. Per germline, CDR1 LNHNV and CDR2 YYDKDF (reference sequence). V was cut by 0 bases and J by 1 base, with 9 bases left in between. This CDR3 reads CATSRDETINYGYTF. CDR3 nucleotide sequence: TGTGCCACCAGCAGAGATGAGACAATTAACTATGGCTACACCTTC.

The chain uses TRBV27 and TRBJ2-2, with 11 bases identical to TRBD2. The length of the CDR3 is 20 residues. The germline V gene encodes CDR1 MNHEY and CDR2 SMNVEV (reference sequence). With V trimmed by 3 bases and J by 3 bases, 15 bases remained unmatched. DNA for the CDR3: TGTGCCAGCAGTTTCCCCCTACCAGGTAGCGGGAGGGCCTACACCGGGGAGCTGTTTTTT. Its translation: CASSFPLPGSGRAYTGELFF.

The gene calls are TRBV28 and TRBJ2-3; 12 nucleotides line up with TRBD2. The V gene's germline CDR1 is MDHEN and CDR2 SYDVKM. V gave up 0 bases and J gave up 3 bases; unmatched junction bases: 10. There are 19 residues in the CDR3. CDR3 DNA sequence: TGTGCCAGCAGTTTATGGCTAGCGGGAGGGCAACTTATTACAGATACGCAGTATTTT. Its protein product is CASSLWLAGGQLITDTQYF.

The rearrangement joins TRBV29-1 to TRBJ1-5, with 9 bases lining up with TRBD1. V was pared by 6 bases and J by 8 bases, with 2 bases of the junction left unmatched. Germline V gene lookup returns CDR1 SQVTM and CDR2 ANQGSEA. CDR3 length: 11 residues. This chain's CDR3 is CSVGDREPQHF. CDR3 nucleotides: TGCAGCGTGGGGGACAGGGAGCCCCAGCATTTT. The full variable domain, rest sourced from reference TRBV29-1 and TRBJ1-5, is SAVISQKPSRDICQRGTSLTIQCQVDSQVTMMFWYRQQPGQSLTLIATANQGSEATYESGFVIDKFPISRPNLTFSTLTVSNMSPEDSSIYLCSVGDREPQHFGDGTRLSIL.

This clone occurred a few times. The rearrangement links TRBV27 to TRBJ2-2; 9 positions match TRBD1. With V trimmed by 5 bases and J by 2 bases, 3 bases remained unmatched. The CDR3 runs 15 residues. Germline CDR1 and CDR2: MNHEY and SMNVEV (reference sequence). CDR3 nucleotide sequence: TGTGCCAGCAGTCCGGACAGGGGAAACACCGGGGAGCTGTTTTTT. Translating gives CASSPDRGNTGELFF.

The chain links TRBV28 to TRBJ1-1; D gene ambiguous. CDR3 size: 13 residues. Germline CDR1 reads MDHEN; CDR2 reads SYDVKM. V was trimmed by 3 bases and J by 3 bases, leaving 8 bases between them. This chain's CDR3 is CASSFSGYTEAFF. The CDR3 DNA reads TGTGCCAGCAGTTTTTCGGGATACACTGAAGCTTTCTTT.

The chain couples TRBV2 to TRBJ2-5, with 8 bases that match TRBD2. Germline assignment: CDR1 SNHLY and CDR2 FYNNEI. With 7 bases clipped from V and 2 bases from J, the junction kept 9 bases outside the gene matches. This CDR3 spans 15 amino acids. The CDR3 loop reads CASIEAQRGQETQYF. In nucleotides, the CDR3 is TGTGCCAGCATTGAGGCCCAGCGGGGGCAAGAGACCCAGTACTTC.

V gene TRBV6-5 combines with J gene TRBJ1-3; 7 nucleotides line up with TRBD1. This CDR3 spans 14 amino acids. V lost 5 bases to trimming and J lost 4 bases; unmatched junction nucleotides: 5. Germline values: CDR1 MNHEY, CDR2 SVGAGI. The CDR3 protein is CASSIDRAGNTIYF. DNA of the CDR3: TGTGCCAGCAGTATTGACAGGGCCGGAAACACCATATATTTT.

This chain uses TRBV28 with TRBJ2-1; TRBD2 matches 8 bases. Trimming at V came to 6 bases and at J to 6 bases, leaving 7 bases not matched to a gene. This CDR3 is built from 14 residues. CDR1 and CDR2 from the germline V gene are MDHEN and SYDVKM. The CDR3 region is CASRGEREINEQFF. The CDR3 DNA is TGTGCCAGCAGGGGGGAGCGGGAGATCAATGAGCAGTTCTTC.

The rearrangement uses TRBV11-3 and TRBJ2-1, with D tentatively TRBD2 (6 bases). Per the germline V gene, CDR1 is SGHNT and CDR2 is YENEEA. The V end was cut by 1 base, the J end by 6 bases, with 10 bases between. The CDR3 length is 14 residues. CDR3 bases: TGTGCCAGCAGCTTAGCGGGGGACGTCAATGAGCAGTTCTTC. Its protein is CASSLAGDVNEQFF.

The chain joins TRBV10-3 to TRBJ2-3; D remains ambiguous. Germline V gives CDR1 ENHRY, CDR2 SYGVKD. The germline V and J ends were trimmed by 2 bases and 2 bases, with 8 bases remaining between them. The CDR3 consists of 14 residues. The CDR3 region has the DNA TGTGCCATCAGTGAGGTTACCTACACAGATACGCAGTATTTT. Amino acids: CAISEVTYTDTQYF.

This clone was seen only once. The V call is TRBV27, the J call TRBJ2-1, with D unclear. Trimming pared 8 bases from V and 1 base from J, leaving 9 bases between. The CDR3 is 13 residues long. The germline V gene encodes CDR1 MNHEY and CDR2 SMNVEV (reference sequence). Here the CDR3 DNA reads TGTGCCAGCGGGCATACTTCCTACAATGAGCAGTTCTTC. This encodes CASGHTSYNEQFF.

V is TRBV7-2 and J is TRBJ2-1; 13 nucleotides align to TRBD2. Trimming took 5 bases from V and 9 from J; bases not matched to a gene: 13. The CDR3 length is 17 residues. CDR1 is SGHTA and CDR2 is FQGNSA in the germline V gene. CDR3 sequence (DNA): TGTGCCAGCAGCGCTGAGGCCGGGACTAGCGGGATGACTGAGCAGTTCTTC. Its translation: CASSAEAGTSGMTEQFF.

This clone was picked up a small number of times. The sample holds other DNA sequences that translate to the same CDR3. This chain links TRBV6-5 with TRBJ1-2, with TRBD1 identical over 11 bases. V shed 6 bases and J 4 bases; nucleotides not matched to a gene: 4. The CDR3 is made up of 14 amino acids. The germline V gene encodes CDR1 MNHEY and CDR2 SVGAGI. The DNA for the CDR3 is TGTGCCAGCAGAAGGGGACAGGGGGTCTATGGCTACACCTTC. This codes for CASRRGQGVYGYTF.

The chain uses TRBV7-8 and TRBJ2-5, with D perhaps matching TRBD1 (5 bases). V dropped 3 bases and J dropped 0 bases, with 11 bases sitting between them. Per germline, CDR1 SGHVS and CDR2 FQNEAQ. This CDR3 is built from 15 residues. Here the CDR3 DNA reads TGTGCCAGCAGCTTCCAGGGTATTTACCAAGAGACCCAGTACTTC. Protein product: CASSFQGIYQETQYF.

The rearrangement joins TRBV13 to TRBJ2-3; 8 nucleotides agree with TRBD2. The CDR3 spans 17 residues. Trimming cost V 3 bases and J 8 bases; bases outside gene matches: 16. CDR1 and CDR2 from the germline V gene are PRHDT and FYEKMQ (reference sequence). CDR3 protein: CASSFRLARPYTSTQYF. The CDR3 coding sequence is TGTGCCAGCAGCTTCCGACTAGCGAGACCCTACACGAGTACGCAGTATTTT.

The table lists this clone with a count of one. CDR3 sequence: CASSLGNTGETQYF. The CDR3 DNA follows: TGTGCCAGTAGTTTAGGGAACACGGGGGAGACCCAGTACTTC. This chain uses TRBV19 with TRBJ2-5; a possible D gene is TRBD2 (5 bases). CDR1 is LNHDA and CDR2 is SQIVND in the germline V gene (reference sequence). The CDR3 runs 14 residues. V was clipped by 5 bases and J by 5 bases, with 15 bases between them.

This chain uses TRBV9 with TRBJ1-5; the D is unclear. V lost 4 bases and J 4 bases, leaving 9 bases between the germline ends. CDR1 is SGDLS, CDR2 YYNGEE, per germline. CDR3 length: 13 residues. CDR3 sequence reads: CASSPHGNQPQHF. CDR3 bases: TGTGCCAGCAGCCCACACGGGAATCAGCCCCAGCATTTT.

The chain recombines TRBV4-2 with TRBJ2-1; TRBD2 might be the D (6 bases). Germline V lookup: CDR1 LGHNA, CDR2 YNFKEQ. This CDR3 region has 15 residues. V lost 1 base and J lost 3, with 10 bases in between. The CDR3 loop is CASSQAGDGYNEQFF. CDR3 in DNA: TGTGCCAGCAGCCAAGCGGGAGATGGCTACAATGAGCAGTTCTTC.

This clone appeared a few times. The genes are TRBV4-3 and TRBJ1-3; D perhaps matches TRBD1 (6 bases). Trimming pared 1 base from V and 2 bases from J, leaving 9 bases between. CDR1 and CDR2 (germline): LGHNA, YSLEER. The CDR3 length is 15 residues. This CDR3 reads CASSQGSGAGNTIYF. CDR3 nucleotides: TGCGCCAGCAGCCAAGGGTCAGGGGCTGGAAACACCATATATTTT.

The genes are TRBV5-4 and TRBJ2-1; a possible D gene is TRBD2 (6 bases). V was pared by 4 bases and J by 7 bases, with 15 bases between. CDR3 size: 14 residues. Germline V gives CDR1 SGHNT, CDR2 YYREEE (reference sequence). CDR3: CASSLPGRGNEQFF. CDR3 DNA sequence: TGTGCCAGCAGCCTCCCGGGTCGGGGGAATGAGCAGTTCTTC.